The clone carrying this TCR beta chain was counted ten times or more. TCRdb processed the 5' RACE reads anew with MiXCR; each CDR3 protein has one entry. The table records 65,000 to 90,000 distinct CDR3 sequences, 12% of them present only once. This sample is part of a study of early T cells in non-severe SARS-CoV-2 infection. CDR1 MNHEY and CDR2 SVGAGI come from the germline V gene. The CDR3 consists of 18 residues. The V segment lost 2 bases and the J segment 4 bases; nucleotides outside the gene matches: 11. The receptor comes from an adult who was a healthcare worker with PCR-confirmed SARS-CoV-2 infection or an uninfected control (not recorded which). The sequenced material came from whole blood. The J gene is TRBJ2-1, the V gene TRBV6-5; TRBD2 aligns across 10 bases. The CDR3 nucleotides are TGTGCCAGCAGTTACCCGATGAGCGGGGGGGGACCATACAATGAGCAGTTCTTC. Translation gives CASSYPMSGGGPYNEQFF.